This T cell receptor beta chain was recorded in a study of blood T cell repertoires in COVID-19. Overall study: Some COVID-19 samples were acute and others convalescent; all came from the United States, Italy and Spain. T cells, B-cell-depleted T cells, or PBMCs provided the cDNA or gDNA that served as material.

Under the authors' procedure: Amplified reference gene primers provided the basis for estimating nucleated cell counts. The method was immunoSEQ multiplex PCR; TCRdb's version includes in-frame clones alone and lacks a portion of them. V, J and clone size are those of that table, while D and trimming were read from the DNA. The table records approximately 200,000 clones, about 90% of them present only once. Germline V gene lookup returns CDR1 SGHRS and CDR2 YFSETQ. V dropped 4 bases and J dropped 7; count of bases not matched to a gene: 11. This CDR3 has 15 residues. Sequencing was done on a sample of peripheral blood. This TCR was recovered from a young man with active or convalescent COVID-19. The chain joins TRBV5-1 to TRBJ2-1; TRBD2 matches at 7 bases. CDR3 protein: CASSQDSGHGNEQFF. CDR3 coding DNA: TGCGCCAGCAGCCAAGATAGCGGGCACGGAAATGAGCAGTTCTTC.